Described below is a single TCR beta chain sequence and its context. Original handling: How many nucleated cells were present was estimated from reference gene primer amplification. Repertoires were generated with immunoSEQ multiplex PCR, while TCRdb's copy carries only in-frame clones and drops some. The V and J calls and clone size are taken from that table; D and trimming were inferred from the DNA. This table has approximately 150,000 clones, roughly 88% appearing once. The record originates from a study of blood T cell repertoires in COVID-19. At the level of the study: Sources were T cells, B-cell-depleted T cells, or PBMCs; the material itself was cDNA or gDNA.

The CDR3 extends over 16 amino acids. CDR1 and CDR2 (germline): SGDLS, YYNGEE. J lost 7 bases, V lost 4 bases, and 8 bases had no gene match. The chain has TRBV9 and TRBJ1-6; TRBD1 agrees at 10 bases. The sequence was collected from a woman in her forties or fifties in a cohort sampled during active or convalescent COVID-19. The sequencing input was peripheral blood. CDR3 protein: CASSTSGQGRNSPLHF. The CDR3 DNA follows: TGTGCCAGCAGCACATCGGGACAGGGGAGAAATTCACCCCTCCACTTT. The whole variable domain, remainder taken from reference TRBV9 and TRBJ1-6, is DSGVTQTPKHLITATGQRVTLRCSPRSGDLSVYWYQQSLDQGLQFLIQYYNGEERAKGNILERFSAQQFPDLHSELNLSSLELGDSALYFCASSTSGQGRNSPLHFGNGTRLTVT.